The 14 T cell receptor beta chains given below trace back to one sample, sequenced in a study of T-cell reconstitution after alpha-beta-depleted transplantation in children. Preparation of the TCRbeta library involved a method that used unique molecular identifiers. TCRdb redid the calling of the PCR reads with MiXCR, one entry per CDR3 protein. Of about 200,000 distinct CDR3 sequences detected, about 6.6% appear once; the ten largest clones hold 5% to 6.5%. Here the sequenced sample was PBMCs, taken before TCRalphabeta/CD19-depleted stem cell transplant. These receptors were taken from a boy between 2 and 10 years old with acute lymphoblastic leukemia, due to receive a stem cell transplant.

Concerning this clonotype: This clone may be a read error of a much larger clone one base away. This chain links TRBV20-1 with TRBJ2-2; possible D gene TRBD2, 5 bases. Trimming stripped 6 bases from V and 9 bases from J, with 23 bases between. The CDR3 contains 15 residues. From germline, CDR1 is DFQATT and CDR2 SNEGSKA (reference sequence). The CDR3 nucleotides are TGCAGTGCCTCGGGAACTAGGAATTTTCCCAGGGAGCTGTTTTTT. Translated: CSASGTRNFPRELFF.

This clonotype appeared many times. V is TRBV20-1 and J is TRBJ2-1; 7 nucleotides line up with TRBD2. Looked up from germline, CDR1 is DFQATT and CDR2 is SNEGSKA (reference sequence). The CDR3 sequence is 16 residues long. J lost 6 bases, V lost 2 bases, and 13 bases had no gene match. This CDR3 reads CSARRVAGRLGNEQFF. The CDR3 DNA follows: TGCAGTGCTAGAAGGGTAGCGGGTAGGCTGGGCAATGAGCAGTTCTTC.

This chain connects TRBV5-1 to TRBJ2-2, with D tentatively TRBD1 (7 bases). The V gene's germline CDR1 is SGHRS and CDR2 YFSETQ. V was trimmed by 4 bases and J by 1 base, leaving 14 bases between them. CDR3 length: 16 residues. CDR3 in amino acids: CASSHRQGGNTGELFF. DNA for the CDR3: TGCGCCAGCAGCCACAGACAGGGAGGGAACACCGGGGAGCTGTTTTTT.

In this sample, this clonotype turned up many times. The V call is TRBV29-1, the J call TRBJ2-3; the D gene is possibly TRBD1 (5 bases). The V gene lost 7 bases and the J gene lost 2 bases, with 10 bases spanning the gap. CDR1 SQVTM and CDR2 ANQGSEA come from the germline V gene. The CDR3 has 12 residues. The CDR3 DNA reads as TGCAGCGGCGGCAGGGCCACAGATACGCAGTATTTT. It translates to CSGGRATDTQYF.

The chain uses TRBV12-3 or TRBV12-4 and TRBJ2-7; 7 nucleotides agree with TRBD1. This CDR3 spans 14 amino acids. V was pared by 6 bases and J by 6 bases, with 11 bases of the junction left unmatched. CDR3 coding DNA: TGTGCCAGCAGGTCGATACAGGGGATTGGCGAGCAGTACTTC. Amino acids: CASRSIQGIGEQYF.

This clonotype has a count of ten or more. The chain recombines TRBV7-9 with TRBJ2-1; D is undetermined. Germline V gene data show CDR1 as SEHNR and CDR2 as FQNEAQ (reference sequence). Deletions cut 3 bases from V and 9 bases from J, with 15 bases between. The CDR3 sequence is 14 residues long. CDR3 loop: CASSFKPLPSEQFF. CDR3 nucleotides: TGTGCCAGCAGCTTCAAGCCCCTCCCCAGTGAGCAGTTCTTC. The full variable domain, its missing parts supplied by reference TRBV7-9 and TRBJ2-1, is DTGVSQNPRHKITKRGQNVTFRCDPISEHNRLYWYRQTLGQGPEFLTYFQNEAQLEKSRLLSDRFSAERPKGSFSTLEIQRTEQGDSAMYLCASSFKPLPSEQFFGPGTRLTVL.

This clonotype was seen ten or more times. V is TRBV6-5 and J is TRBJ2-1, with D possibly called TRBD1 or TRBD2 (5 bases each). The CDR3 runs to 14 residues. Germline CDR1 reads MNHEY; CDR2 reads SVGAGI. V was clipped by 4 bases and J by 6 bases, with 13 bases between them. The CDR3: CASSFGGSRNEQFF. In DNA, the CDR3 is TGTGCCAGCAGTTTTGGGGGATCCCGCAATGAGCAGTTCTTC.

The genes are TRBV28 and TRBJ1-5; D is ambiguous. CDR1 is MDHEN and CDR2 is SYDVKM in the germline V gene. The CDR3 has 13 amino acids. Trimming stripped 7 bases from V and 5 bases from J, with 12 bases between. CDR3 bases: TGTGCCAGCATGGTGGCGGCCCATCAGCCCCAGCATTTT. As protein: CASMVAAHQPQHF.

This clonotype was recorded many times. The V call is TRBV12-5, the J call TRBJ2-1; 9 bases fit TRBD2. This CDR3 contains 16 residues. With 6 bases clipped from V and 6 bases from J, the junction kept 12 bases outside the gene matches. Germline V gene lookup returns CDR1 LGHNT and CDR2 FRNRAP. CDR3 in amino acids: CASGLRAGGPINEQFF. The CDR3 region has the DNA TGTGCTAGTGGGCTCCGGGCGGGAGGGCCAATCAATGAGCAGTTCTTC.

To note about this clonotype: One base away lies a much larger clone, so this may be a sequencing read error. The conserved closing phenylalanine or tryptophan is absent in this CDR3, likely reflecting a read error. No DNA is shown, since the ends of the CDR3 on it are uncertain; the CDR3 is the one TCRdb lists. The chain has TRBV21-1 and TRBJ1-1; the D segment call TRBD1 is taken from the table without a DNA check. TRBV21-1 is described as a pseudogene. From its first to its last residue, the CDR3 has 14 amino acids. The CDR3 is CASSRLRENTEAFC.

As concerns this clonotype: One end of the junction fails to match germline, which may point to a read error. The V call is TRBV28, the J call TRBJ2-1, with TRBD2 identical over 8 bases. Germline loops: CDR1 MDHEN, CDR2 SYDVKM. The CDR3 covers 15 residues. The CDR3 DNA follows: TGTTCCAGCAGTTTAAAGACTAGCGTTTACAATGAGCAGTTCTTC. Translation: CSSSLKTSVYNEQFF.

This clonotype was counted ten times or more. CDR3 loop: CASSLGGGAGAPSTDTQYF. The CDR3 region has the DNA TGTGCCAGCAGCTTAGGTGGAGGAGCGGGAGCCCCTAGCACAGATACGCAGTATTTT. The chain employs TRBV11-2 and TRBJ2-3; 8 bases map to TRBD2. The J segment lost 0 bases and the V segment lost 1 base, leaving 12 bases of the junction unmatched. The CDR3 is 19 residues long. The germline V gene has CDR1 SGHAT and CDR2 FQNNGV. Together with reference TRBV11-2 and TRBJ2-3, the CDR3 gives the full variable domain: EAGVAQSPRYKIIEKRQSVAFWCNPISGHATLYWYQQILGQGPKLLIQFQNNGVVDDSQLPKDRFSAERLKGVDSTLKIQPAKLEDSAVYLCASSLGGGAGAPSTDTQYFGPGTRLTVL.

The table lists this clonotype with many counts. CDR3 nucleotide sequence: TGTGCCAGCTGCCTGGGACTAGCGGGGGTGGAGACCCAGTACTTC. This sequence encodes CASCLGLAGVETQYF. The V call is TRBV28, the J call TRBJ2-5, with 14 positions matching TRBD2. Germline V gene lookup returns CDR1 MDHEN and CDR2 SYDVKM. This CDR3 is built from 15 residues. Unmatched junction bases numbered 7, after V lost 8 bases and J lost 5 bases. The variable domain in full, completed from reference TRBV28 and TRBJ2-5, reads DVKVTQSSRYLVKRTGEKVFLECVQDMDHENMFWYRQDPGLGLRLIYFSYDVKMKEKGDIPEGYSVSREKKERFSLILESASTNQTSMYLCASCLGLAGVETQYFGPGTRLLVL.

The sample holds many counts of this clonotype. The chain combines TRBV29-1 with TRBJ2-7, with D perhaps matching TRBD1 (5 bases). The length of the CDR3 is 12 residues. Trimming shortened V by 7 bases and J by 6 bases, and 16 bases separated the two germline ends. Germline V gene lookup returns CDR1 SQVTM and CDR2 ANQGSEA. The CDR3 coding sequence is TGCAGCGCCGGACATAGAACGGGCGAGCAGTACTTC. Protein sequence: CSAGHRTGEQYF.